The sequence of this T cell receptor beta chain was determined in a study of T-cell reconstitution after alpha-beta-depleted transplantation in children listed by TCRdb under 2016. A note on the overall study: Using TCR repertoire profiling, the study followed T-cell immune reconstitution in a quantitative way in children after TCRalphabeta/CD19-depleted allogeneic hematopoietic cell transplantation.

CDR1 MNHEY and CDR2 SMNVEV were looked up in the germline V gene (reference sequence). Including the terminal cysteine and phenylalanine, the CDR3 comprises 15 residues. Just CDR3 DNA is preserved here, 45 bases in frame from base 1. The trim is 11 bases for V and 4 bases for J, with a gap of 20 bases between the germline ends. Library creation used PCR. The run used an Illumina HiSeq 2500. To normalize quantification of the TCRbeta repertoire, the TCR libraries were built with molecular barcoding that relied on unique molecular identifiers. Through fastp at Q25 and MiXCR, TCRdb rebuilt clones from the public reads, retaining in-frame beta chains. Rows with a matching CDR3 protein are joined into one entry that keeps the most common DNA and genes. The sample yields about 400,000 distinct CDR3 sequences; over 20% were counted once. The top ten clones comprise less than 4.5% of the sample. Note on this clonotype: The specificity of this receptor is unknown. Nothing much larger sits one base from this clone, and base qualities are not available.

The chain is encoded by TRBV27 joined to TRBJ2-2; TRBD1 is a possible D gene, resting on 7 matching bases. The source is a human donor who donated a stem cell graft to a child with acute myeloid leukemia. The specimen was PBMCs from the stem cell graft donor, collected from the stem cell graft. CDR3 sequence: CAARGAVRTTGELFF. The bases are TGTGCCGCCAGGGGGGCGGTACGAACCACCGGGGAGCTGTTTTTT.